A single T cell receptor beta chain is shown here with its context. Its antigen is as yet unknown. RNA totalling roughly 0.45 to 1 ug underwent reverse transcription with random hexamers. Across 54 Vbeta and 13 Jbeta, TCR beta CDR3 was amplified with immunoSEQ multiplex PCR. One entry per CDR3 protein results from TCRdb running MiXCR on the immunoSEQ multiplex PCR reads. The sample has more than 100,000 distinct CDR3 sequences, about 96% seen once. From germline, CDR1 is LGHDT and CDR2 YNNKEL (reference sequence). The CDR3 is made up of 15 amino acids. Between the trimmed V and J ends, which lost 4 bases and 3 bases, there was a span of 15 bases. The sample originates from a study of CD8 T cells in Susac syndrome. Controls comprised healthy donors matched for age and sex. TEMRA cells underwent FACS enrichment and CD8+ and CD4+ T cells underwent negative isolation. Study-level points and caveats: TCR sequencing and HLA analysis covered a relatively small number of individuals.

The sequencing input was CD4+ T cells from PBMCs. The TCR sequence derives from a human donor in good health. The rearrangement joins TRBV3-1 to TRBJ1-2; D perhaps matches TRBD1 (6 bases). The CDR3 is CASSPEGGLDYGYTF. The DNA of the CDR3 is TGTGCCAGCAGCCCGGAGGGGGGGCTTGACTATGGCTACACCTTC.